This T cell receptor (beta chain) derives from a study of shared clonotypes between healthy human individuals. General study findings and limits: Inspection by rarefaction showed sorted-subset sequencing to be incomplete despite large depth.

Measured with immunoSEQ multiplex PCR; TCRdb has only the in-frame clones, and not every one. Here the sample spans a few million clones, approximately 94% being singletons. This clone is a singleton in its sample. The antigen remains unidentified. CDR3 length: 13 residues. CDR1 and CDR2 (germline): SGHRS, YFSETQ. Trimming stripped 5 bases from V and 7 bases from J, with 10 bases between. This chain joins TRBV5-1 and TRBJ1-6, with D hard to call. The source material was naive CD4+ T cells sorted from blood. The sample's subset: CD45RA+ positively selected. The origin of this receptor is a young man in good health. CDR3 sequence (DNA): TGCGCCAGCAGTACTGGACCGAATTCACCCCTCCACTTT. This gives the protein CASSTGPNSPLHF.